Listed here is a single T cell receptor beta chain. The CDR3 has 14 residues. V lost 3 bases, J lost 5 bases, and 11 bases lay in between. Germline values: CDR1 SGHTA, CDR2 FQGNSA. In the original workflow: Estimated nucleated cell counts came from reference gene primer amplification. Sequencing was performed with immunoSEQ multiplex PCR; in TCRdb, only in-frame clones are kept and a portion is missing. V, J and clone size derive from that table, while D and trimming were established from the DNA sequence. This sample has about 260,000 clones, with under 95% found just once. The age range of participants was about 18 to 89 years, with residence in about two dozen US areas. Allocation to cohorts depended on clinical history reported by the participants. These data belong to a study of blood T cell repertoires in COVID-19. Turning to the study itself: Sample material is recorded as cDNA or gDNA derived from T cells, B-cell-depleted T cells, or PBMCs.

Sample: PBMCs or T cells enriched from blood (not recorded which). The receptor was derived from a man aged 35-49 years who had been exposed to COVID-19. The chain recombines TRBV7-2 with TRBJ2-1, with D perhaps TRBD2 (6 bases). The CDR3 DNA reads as TGTGCCAGCAGCTTCGGGACTCTTAACAATGAGCAGTTCTTC. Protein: CASSFGTLNNEQFF.